This entry describes one TCR beta chain. This entry comes from a study of blood T cell repertoires in COVID-19. Study-level information: Material from acute and convalescent COVID-19 was sourced from the United States, Italy and Spain. The cDNA or gDNA used as material had been derived from T cells, B-cell-depleted T cells, or PBMCs.

In the original analysis: Counts of nucleated cells, estimated from reference gene primer amplification, were obtained. Only in-frame clones appear in the TCRdb table, and some are missing; sequencing was by immunoSEQ multiplex PCR. That table supplies the V and J calls and clone size; D and trimming were determined from the DNA. Of fewer than 250,000 clones in the sample, around nine tenths were seen once. Material for sequencing was peripheral blood. The TCR originated in a woman aged 60-70 years with acute or convalescent COVID-19.

In DNA, the CDR3 is TGTGCCTGGAGTCTCTCCATAGGGAGCACTGAAGCTTTCTTT. Translation: CAWSLSIGSTEAFF. The rearrangement uses TRBV30 and TRBJ1-1; unclear D gene. CDR3 length equals 14 residues. Germline lookup yields CDR1 GTSNPN and CDR2 SVGIG (reference sequence). V was clipped by 2 bases and J by 4 bases, with 14 bases between them.